This record covers a single T cell receptor beta chain. Authors' methods: Amplification with reference gene primers provided the estimates of nucleated cell counts. TCRdb keeps only in-frame clones here, not all; method: immunoSEQ multiplex PCR. Clone size and V and J calls were adopted from that table, with D and trimming inferred from the DNA. The sample has 220,000 or so clones; 90% are singletons. The data were obtained in a study of blood T cell repertoires in COVID-19. Study-wide background: Acute-phase and convalescent COVID-19 samples originated in the United States, Italy and Spain. In each case, the material was cDNA or gDNA derived from T cells, B-cell-depleted T cells, or PBMCs.

Study members were between about 18 and 100 years old and lived in 24 US regions. V was shortened by 3 bases and J by 11 bases, with 11 bases between the two germline ends. The CDR3 consists of 12 residues. The clonotype comes from a man aged 30 to 39 who had been exposed to COVID-19. Sequencing was done on a sample of PBMCs or T cells enriched from blood (not recorded which). V gene TRBV12-3 or TRBV12-4 combines with J gene TRBJ1-5; D remains ambiguous. The CDR3 region is CASSLGGLSQHF. The DNA for the CDR3 is TGTGCCAGCAGTTTGGGAGGGTTGTCCCAGCATTTT.